One sample yielded the 29 T cell receptor beta chains listed below, sequenced in a study of T cell responses to AZD1222 COVID-19 vaccine. Repertoires were generated with immunoSEQ multiplex PCR, while TCRdb's copy carries only in-frame clones and drops some. The sample lists some 100,000 clones; 70% to 90% were seen once. Sequencing used peripheral blood, obtained on day 0 of AZD1222 vaccination. The receptors originated from an adult in good health.

The chain couples TRBV7-8 to TRBJ2-1; 7 nucleotides agree with TRBD2. The CDR3 is 15 residues long. CDR1 SGHVS and CDR2 FQNEAQ come from the germline V gene. V gave up 7 bases and J gave up 5 bases; unmatched junction bases: 11. CDR3 DNA sequence: TGTGCCAGCATAAGCGGGGAGACTAGAAACAATGAGCAGTTCTTC. Protein sequence: CASISGETRNNEQFF.

The J gene is TRBJ1-1, the V gene TRBV5-6; a possible D gene is TRBD1 (5 bases). Trimming shortened V by 6 bases and J by 1 base, and 13 bases separated the two germline ends. This CDR3 has 14 residues. Germline V lookup: CDR1 SGHDT, CDR2 YYEEEE. CDR3 DNA sequence: TGTGCCAGCAAGCAGATTGGACAGAACACTGAAGCTTTCTTT. Its protein product is CASKQIGQNTEAFF.

V and J are TRBV6-5 and TRBJ2-7, with TRBD1 matching 8 bases. Per germline, CDR1 MNHEY and CDR2 SVGAGI. V lost 8 bases to trimming and J lost 1 base; unmatched junction nucleotides: 10. This CDR3 spans 15 amino acids. DNA for the CDR3: TGTGCCAGCGATCGAACCGGGACAGGATCCTACGAGCAGTACTTC. It encodes CASDRTGTGSYEQYF.

The rearrangement uses TRBV7-8 and TRBJ2-1; TRBD2 matches 11 bases. This CDR3 is built from 17 residues. The germline V gene encodes CDR1 SGHVS and CDR2 FQNEAQ. The J segment lost 3 bases and the V segment lost 5 bases, leaving 9 bases of the junction unmatched. CDR3 loop: CASSATGTSGLYNEQFF. CDR3 DNA sequence: TGTGCCAGCAGCGCGACCGGGACTAGCGGCCTCTACAATGAGCAGTTCTTC. Full variable domain (outside the CDR3, taken from reference TRBV7-8 and TRBJ2-1): GAGVSQSPRYKVAKRGQDVALRCDPISGHVSLFWYQQALGQGPEFLTYFQNEAQLDKSGLPSDRFFAERPEGSVSTLKIQRTQQEDSAVYLCASSATGTSGLYNEQFFGPGTRLTVL.

V is TRBV19 and J is TRBJ1-2; no reliable D call. The V gene's germline CDR1 is LNHDA and CDR2 SQIVND (reference sequence). CDR3 size: 11 residues. V was trimmed by 5 bases and J by 6 bases, leaving 7 bases between them. This CDR3 is CASSARDGYTF. CDR3 DNA: TGTGCCAGTAGTGCCCGTGATGGCTACACCTTC.

This chain links TRBV5-1 with TRBJ1-5; D ambiguous. Germline CDR1 is SGHRS and CDR2 is YFSETQ. The CDR3 has 14 amino acids. The germline V and J ends were trimmed by 4 bases and 3 bases, with 11 bases remaining between them. CDR3 residues: CASSQDGLNQPQHF. The DNA for the CDR3 is TGCGCCAGCAGCCAAGACGGCCTCAATCAGCCCCAGCATTTT. Full variable domain (rest looked up from reference TRBV5-1 and TRBJ1-5): KAGVTQTPRYLIKTRGQQVTLSCSPISGHRSVSWYQQTPGQGLQFLFEYFSETQRNKGNFPGRFSGRQFSNSRSEMNVSTLELGDSALYLCASSQDGLNQPQHFGDGTRLSIL.

The chain carries TRBV11-2 and TRBJ2-3, with D unclear. The CDR3 extends over 13 amino acids. V was trimmed by 1 base and J by 9 bases, leaving 11 bases between them. Germline values: CDR1 SGHAT, CDR2 FQNNGV. The CDR3 spells CASSLGVQGTQYF. DNA for the CDR3: TGTGCCAGCAGCTTAGGTGTACAAGGCACGCAGTATTTT.

The J gene is TRBJ2-1, the V gene TRBV7-3, with 9 bases matching TRBD2. Germline lookup yields CDR1 SGHTA and CDR2 FQGTGA. This CDR3 has 15 amino acids. After removal of 2 bases from V and 8 bases from J, the junction contained 7 bases not matched to a gene. The CDR3 coding sequence is TGTGCCAGCAGCTTAGCGGGAGGGCCCCTTTATGAGCAGTTCTTC. Encoded protein: CASSLAGGPLYEQFF.

The chain employs TRBV6-5 and TRBJ1-2; tentatively, D is TRBD1 (5 bases). In germline, CDR1 is MNHEY, CDR2 SVGAGI. The CDR3 has 16 amino acids. V shed 2 bases and J shed 4 bases, with 17 bases lying between them. CDR3 protein: CASSYRGTQEAYGYTF. The CDR3 coding sequence is TGTGCCAGCAGTTACCGTGGGACTCAGGAGGCCTATGGCTACACCTTC.

V usage is TRBV7-7 and J usage is TRBJ2-2, with 7 positions matching TRBD1. CDR3 length equals 15 residues. J gave up 0 bases and V 10 bases, and 8 bases lay outside the gene matches. CDR1 and CDR2 (germline): SSHAT, FNYEAQ (reference sequence). CDR3 nucleotides: TGTGCCACCAAACCGGGACAGTCGAACACCGGGGAGCTGTTTTTT. The encoded protein is CATKPGQSNTGELFF.

The rearrangement joins TRBV28 to TRBJ2-2; D call uncertain. CDR1 is MDHEN and CDR2 is SYDVKM in the germline V gene. The ends were cut back, 3 bases at V and 8 bases at J, with 7 bases in the middle. This CDR3 has 12 amino acids. CDR3 bases: TGTGCCAGCAGTTTGGTGGTTGGGGAGCTGTTTTTT. Its protein product is CASSLVVGELFF.

The chain couples TRBV6-1 to TRBJ2-1, with unresolved D. Deletions cut 2 bases from V and 8 bases from J, with 31 bases between. Germline CDR1 is MNHNS and CDR2 is SASEGT. The CDR3 contains 20 residues. CDR3 DNA sequence: TGTGCCAGCAGTGAATCACTACCTCGTCCGGTCCCCACTCGCGGTCATGAGCAGTTCTTC. Its translation is CASSESLPRPVPTRGHEQFF.

The V and J genes are TRBV7-9 and TRBJ1-5, with TRBD1 as a possible D gene (5 bases). V dropped 5 bases and J dropped 2 bases, with 10 bases sitting between them. There are 14 residues in the CDR3. CDR1 is SEHNR, CDR2 FQNEAQ, per germline (reference sequence). The CDR3 here is CASSPGTGNQPQHF. The CDR3 DNA is TGTGCCAGCAGCCCTGGGACGGGCAATCAGCCCCAGCATTTT.

The chain joins TRBV11-3 to TRBJ2-3, with TRBD2 matching 7 bases. The CDR3 totals 16 residues. CDR1 is SGHNT and CDR2 is YENEEA in the germline V gene. V shed 3 bases, J shed 2 bases, and the junction held 8 bases outside the gene matches. The CDR3 sequence is CASSFPTGGSTDTQYF. CDR3 nucleotide sequence: TGTGCCAGCAGCTTCCCGACGGGAGGTTCCACAGATACGCAGTATTTT.

This chain links TRBV30 with TRBJ1-6; TRBD1 matches at 9 bases. V dropped 4 bases and J dropped 7; count of bases not matched to a gene: 5. CDR3 length: 14 residues. Germline loops: CDR1 GTSNPN, CDR2 SVGIG (reference sequence). CDR3 amino acids: CAWNIGQGNSPLHF. CDR3 sequence (DNA): TGTGCCTGGAACATTGGACAGGGGAATTCACCCCTCCACTTT.

The gene calls are TRBV13 and TRBJ2-1; 7 bases match TRBD2. Losses at the gene ends were 5 bases for V and 0 bases for J; bases not matched to a gene: 7. The CDR3 extends over 16 amino acids. Per germline, CDR1 PRHDT and CDR2 FYEKMQ (reference sequence). This CDR3 reads CASSIGGSSSYNEQFF. As DNA, the CDR3 is TGTGCCAGCAGCATCGGGGGGTCAAGCTCCTACAATGAGCAGTTCTTC.

The rearrangement joins TRBV7-9 to TRBJ1-1; D call uncertain. This CDR3 is 15 amino acids long. The germline V gene encodes CDR1 SEHNR and CDR2 FQNEAQ (reference sequence). The V end was cut by 0 bases, the J end by 2 bases, with 10 bases between. This chain's CDR3 is CASSLAEVANTEAFF. Written as DNA, the CDR3 is TGTGCCAGCAGCTTAGCAGAAGTGGCAAACACTGAAGCTTTCTTT.

The chain carries TRBV20-1 and TRBJ2-5; D is ambiguous. Germline V gene data show CDR1 as DFQATT and CDR2 as SNEGSKA (reference sequence). This CDR3 spans 11 amino acids. Trimming took 2 bases from V and 3 from J, leaving 4 bases between them. CDR3 amino acids: CSARQKETQYF. The CDR3 DNA follows: TGCAGTGCTAGACAGAAAGAGACCCAGTACTTC.

V gene TRBV15 combines with J gene TRBJ1-2; possibly TRBD1 for D (6 bases). The germline gives CDR1 LNHNV, CDR2 YYDKDF (reference sequence). Trimming left V 8 bases short and J 7 bases short, with 17 bases between. This CDR3 has 13 residues. This CDR3 reads CATGMTGAFGYTF. Here the CDR3 DNA reads TGTGCCACCGGAATGACGGGGGCGTTTGGCTACACCTTC.

In the case of this clone: The sample carries other DNA sequences with the same CDR3. This sequence joins TRBV7-2 and TRBJ2-2, with 14 bases fitting TRBD2. The CDR3 length is 16 residues. V lost 1 base and J lost 6; bases outside the gene matches: 1. Germline V gene sequence: CDR1 SGHTA, CDR2 FQGNSA. CDR3: CASSLGLAGGPGELFF. The CDR3 bases are TGTGCCAGCAGCTTAGGACTAGCGGGAGGGCCCGGGGAGCTGTTTTTT.

The V gene is TRBV27, the J gene TRBJ1-2, with 8 bases that match TRBD1. Germline lookup yields CDR1 MNHEY and CDR2 SMNVEV (reference sequence). J gave up 4 bases and V 3 bases, and 7 bases lay outside the gene matches. The CDR3 length is 15 residues. CDR3 sequence: CASSFGGRGPYGYTF. The CDR3 nucleotides are TGTGCCAGCAGTTTTGGGGGCAGGGGGCCCTATGGCTACACCTTC.

This clone appeared a single time. The chain is built from TRBV7-8 and TRBJ1-3; no clear D gene. CDR1 is SGHVS and CDR2 is FQNEAQ in the germline V gene. The CDR3 length is 12 residues. V was clipped by 0 bases and J by 4 bases, with 1 base between them. This CDR3 reads CASSLAGNTIYF. As DNA, the CDR3 is TGTGCCAGCAGCTTAGCGGGAAACACCATATATTTT.

The rearrangement links TRBV25-1 to TRBJ1-2, with 10 bases that match TRBD1. There are 15 residues in the CDR3. The germline gives CDR1 MGHDK, CDR2 SYGVNS. V lost 3 bases, J lost 7 bases, and 8 bases stayed unmatched. CDR3 DNA sequence: TGTGCCAGCAGTGAGATCGACAGGGGGCGAGGTGGCTACACCTTC. Residues: CASSEIDRGRGGYTF.

This clone occurred once. This chain uses TRBV6-1 with TRBJ1-2; possible D gene TRBD1, 6 bases. Trimming stripped 3 bases from V and 2 bases from J, with 13 bases between. CDR3 length: 15 residues. Per the germline V gene, CDR1 is MNHNS and CDR2 is SASEGT. The CDR3: CASSESGARNYGYTF. For the CDR3, the DNA is TGTGCCAGCAGTGAGTCGGGGGCGCGGAACTATGGCTACACCTTC.

This chain joins TRBV29-1 and TRBJ1-2; possible D gene TRBD1, 5 bases. The CDR3 contains 13 residues. From germline, CDR1 is SQVTM and CDR2 ANQGSEA. Trimming shortened V by 4 bases and J by 4 bases, and 13 bases separated the two germline ends. The DNA for the CDR3 is TGCAGCGTTGGGTATGGGGGGACCTATGGCTACACCTTC. This codes for CSVGYGGTYGYTF.

The genes are TRBV30 and TRBJ1-1; possible D gene TRBD1, 5 bases. This CDR3 has 13 amino acids. Per the germline V gene, CDR1 is GTSNPN and CDR2 is SVGIG (reference sequence). Trimming left V 0 bases short and J 5 bases short, with 10 bases between. This CDR3 is CAWSVGAATEAFF. CDR3 coding DNA: TGTGCCTGGAGTGTAGGGGCGGCGACTGAAGCTTTCTTT.

This clone was found a few times. The chain carries TRBV20-1 and TRBJ1-4; D is undetermined. V lost 1 base and J 8 bases, leaving 5 bases between the germline ends. CDR1 is DFQATT and CDR2 is SNEGSKA in the germline V gene (reference sequence). The CDR3 spans 11 residues. CDR3 loop: CSARVREKLFF. The CDR3 DNA follows: TGCAGTGCTAGAGTAAGGGAAAAACTGTTTTTT.

This chain connects TRBV3-1 (or the pseudogene TRBV3-2) to TRBJ2-5, with 9 positions matching TRBD2. Unmatched junction bases numbered 4, after V lost 3 bases and J lost 5 bases. The germline gives CDR1 LGHDT, CDR2 YNNKEL (reference sequence). CDR3 size: 14 residues. In DNA, the CDR3 is TGTGCCAGCAGCCATAGCGGGGGTGGCGAGACCCAGTACTTC. Its protein is CASSHSGGGETQYF.

This rearrangement joins TRBV5-4 to TRBJ1-1; D gene ambiguous. Trimming cost V 4 bases and J 0 bases, with 10 bases left between them. The CDR3 extends over 14 amino acids. Germline V CDR1 and CDR2: SGHNT, YYREEE (reference sequence). CDR3: CASSREVVNTEAFF. CDR3 bases: TGTGCCAGCAGCAGGGAGGTTGTGAACACTGAAGCTTTCTTT.